Here is one T cell receptor beta chain with its context. Its antigen is unidentified. Amplification of TCR beta CDR3 regions was performed using RNA transcripts as template. A set of HTBI primers served as the primers for a first-round RT-PCR of the TCR CDR3. From the multiplex PCR reads, TCRdb called clonotypes with MiXCR, one entry per CDR3 protein. The sample includes about 410,000 distinct CDR3 sequences, about 14% of them seen just once. This record belongs to a study of T cells in Graves' hyperthyroidism and ophthalmopathy. This CDR3 has 14 residues. Germline assignment: CDR1 WSHSY and CDR2 SAAADI. Trimming left V 3 bases short and J 7 bases short, with 16 bases between. Overall study findings and caveats: Ophthalmopathy onset followed model prediction by a median roughly 6 months.

The chain links TRBV10-2 to TRBJ2-7, with D tentatively TRBD2 (6 bases). Sequencing input: blood. This clonotype was obtained from a woman aged 25 to 45 with Graves' ophthalmopathy. CDR3 DNA: TGCGCCAGCAGTGATGACGCTATTGGGAGGGAGCAGTACTTC. This gives the protein CASSDDAIGREQYF.